The clone carrying this T cell receptor (beta chain) occurred many times. The data are from a study of low-dose radiotherapy and immunotherapy resistance in tumors. The wider study: One day prior to radiation and immunotherapy, intravenous cyclophosphamide at 200 mg/m2 was given, repeated every two weeks.

Priming of first-strand cDNA relied on TRAV- and TRBV-specific primers (covering alpha and beta chains). Both a constant-region primer and a V-primer adapter served to amplify TCRs across roughly 21 PCR cycles. TCRdb independently ran MiXCR on the reads; one entry per CDR3 protein. The sample contains 65,000 to 90,000 distinct CDR3 sequences, approximately 19% of which appear only once. Stated time point: before trial treatment. The donors' treatment consisted of nivolumab, ipilimumab, aspirin, low-dose cyclophosphamide and low-dose radiotherapy. Sequenced here: PBMCs, sampled before treatment. This clonotype was obtained from a male donor with prostate cancer.

As DNA, the CDR3 is TGCAGTGCTCCGGGGGACTCCTACAATGAGCAGTTCTTC. Amino acid sequence: CSAPGDSYNEQFF. The J gene is TRBJ2-1, the V gene TRBV20-1, with D tentatively TRBD2 (6 bases). V was cut by 5 bases and J by 0 bases, with 8 bases left in between. This CDR3 has 13 amino acids. Germline CDR1 is DFQATT and CDR2 is SNEGSKA (reference sequence).